The 8 T cell receptor beta chains below were found in one sample sequenced in a study of shared clonotypes between healthy human individuals. Measured with immunoSEQ multiplex PCR; TCRdb has only the in-frame clones, and not every one. The sample carries some 320,000 clones, about nine tenths recorded once. Sequenced input: memory CD8+ T cells sorted from blood. Subset indicated: CD45RO+ cells pooled with CCR7-negative TemRA cells. The origin of the receptors is a man younger than 35 in good health.

The chain employs TRBV27 and TRBJ2-7, with D possibly matching TRBD2 (7 bases). The CDR3 has 13 amino acids. The germline V gene has CDR1 MNHEY and CDR2 SMNVEV (reference sequence). With 2 bases removed from V and 5 bases from J, the gap between germline ends came to 10 bases. Written as DNA, the CDR3 is TGTGCCAGCAGTTTAGGGGGGGCAGACGAGCAGTACTTC. This encodes CASSLGGADEQYF.

This clone has more than one count but fewer than ten. The chain couples TRBV5-6 to TRBJ1-1; 9 positions match TRBD1. From germline, CDR1 is SGHDT and CDR2 YYEEEE. J lost 6 bases, V lost 0 bases, and 6 bases had no gene match. The CDR3 runs 15 residues. The CDR3: CASSLEYRGPAEAFF. CDR3 nucleotide sequence: TGTGCCAGCAGCTTGGAATACAGGGGGCCTGCTGAAGCTTTCTTT.

The chain has TRBV7-9 and TRBJ2-1; 11 positions agree with TRBD2. The CDR3 consists of 15 residues. Germline CDR1 and CDR2: SEHNR and FQNEAQ (reference sequence). V shed 5 bases, J shed 10 bases, and the junction held 10 bases outside the gene matches. In nucleotides, the CDR3 is TGTGCCAGCAGCCGACTAGCGGGAAACTCGGGGGAGCAGTTCTTC. Translation gives CASSRLAGNSGEQFF. The entire variable domain, with the rest obtained from reference TRBV7-9 and TRBJ2-1, is as follows: DTGVSQNPRHKITKRGQNVTFRCDPISEHNRLYWYRQTLGQGPEFLTYFQNEAQLEKSRLLSDRFSAERPKGSFSTLEIQRTEQGDSAMYLCASSRLAGNSGEQFFGPGTRLTVL.

This clone was observed at least ten times. This sequence joins TRBV27 and TRBJ2-3; 14 bases fit TRBD2. The CDR3 contains 16 residues. J gave up 6 bases and V 2 bases, and 4 bases lay outside the gene matches. The germline V gene encodes CDR1 MNHEY and CDR2 SMNVEV (reference sequence). The CDR3 DNA reads TGTGCCAGCAGTTTAGTAGGGACTAGCGGGAGTGATACGCAGTATTTT. It yields the protein CASSLVGTSGSDTQYF.

This clone showed up just a few times. The V and J genes are TRBV6-1 and TRBJ2-7; 8 bases fit TRBD2. The CDR3 contains 14 residues. Losses at the gene ends were 6 bases for V and 1 base for J; bases not matched to a gene: 5. Germline CDR1 MNHNS, CDR2 SASEGT. The CDR3 DNA follows: TGTGCCAGCAGCCTTAGCGGGGTTTCCTACGAGCAGTACTTC. Translated, it gives CASSLSGVSYEQYF.

V gene TRBV6-1 combines with J gene TRBJ2-1; D is ambiguous. The CDR3 runs 14 residues. CDR1 and CDR2 from the germline V gene are MNHNS and SASEGT. V was shortened by 8 bases and J by 4 bases, with 15 bases between the two germline ends. The CDR3 nucleotides are TGTGCCAGCGAATACGGTACTTCATACAATGAGCAGTTCTTC. It translates to CASEYGTSYNEQFF.

J is TRBJ1-2 and V is TRBV7-2; 9 positions match TRBD1. CDR3 length equals 13 residues. The germline V gene encodes CDR1 SGHTA and CDR2 FQGNSA. The V and J ends lost 4 bases and 7 bases, in that order; junction bases with no gene match: 4. CDR3: CASSYRTGAGYTF. The CDR3 nucleotides read TGTGCCAGCAGCTATCGGACAGGGGCTGGCTACACCTTC.

In the case of this clone: The sample holds other DNA sequences that translate to the same CDR3. This sequence joins TRBV6-5 and TRBJ2-7; 11 positions agree with TRBD1. Germline CDR1 reads MNHEY; CDR2 reads SVGAGI. The CDR3 runs to 15 residues. With V trimmed by 2 bases and J by 0 bases, 0 bases remained unmatched. The CDR3 DNA sequence: TGTGCCAGCAGTTACGGGACAGGGGGCTCCTACGAGCAGTACTTC. Protein sequence: CASSYGTGGSYEQYF.